This T cell receptor beta chain was captured by sequencing in a study of identical twins. The CDR3 runs 17 residues. Looked up from germline, CDR1 is SGHDN and CDR2 is FVKESK. J gave up 2 bases and V 3 bases, and 7 bases lay outside the gene matches. Study-wide results and limits: A partial confounding effect on zero-insertion analyses could come from invariant MAIT and iNKT cells.

TCRdb re-called the 5' RACE reads through MiXCR, storing one row per CDR3 protein. The sample has about 220,000 distinct CDR3 sequences; 5% to 7% are singletons. On this clonotype: Antigen specificity is unknown.

The same specimen was also included in a second study, on T cells expressing NK-cell markers. This second report adds: As a fraction of CD8+ T cells, dominant NKG2C+ clonotypes reached roughly 1.0-7.5% in 5 to 7 donors.

This TCR came from a woman between 18 and 29 years old in good health. The chain couples TRBV14 to TRBJ2-5, with TRBD2 matching over 12 bases. Sequencing was done on a sample of CD8+ T cells sorted from blood. CDR3: CASSQTSGGNTQETQYF. For the CDR3, the DNA is TGTGCCAGCAGCCAGACTAGCGGGGGCAACACACAAGAGACCCAGTACTTC.